This T cell receptor (beta chain) is drawn from a study of T cells after yellow fever vaccination. This clonotype was observed many times. Its antigen is undetermined. General study findings and limits: FACS-sorted repertoires could contain abundant clonotypes contaminating from the bulk population.

CDR1 MRHNA and CDR2 SNTAGT come from the germline V gene. Trimming removed 2 bases at V and 4 bases at J, with 9 bases between. The CDR3 runs 14 residues. The study made its TCR cDNA through 5'RACE template switching. That step introduced a universal primer site along with UMIs. From the 5' RACE reads, TCRdb called clonotypes with MiXCR, one entry per CDR3 protein. The sample includes 300,000 to 400,000 distinct CDR3 sequences, 8.5% to 10% seen only once; the top ten take roughly 18%. V usage is TRBV6-4 and J usage is TRBJ2-1, with D possibly being TRBD1 or TRBD2 (6 bases each). The input for sequencing was PBMCs, taken on the day of the first yellow fever vaccination. The receptor was isolated from a man between 18 and 29 years old who received the YFV17D yellow fever vaccine. As DNA, the CDR3 is TGTGCCAGCAGTGACAGGGGGGATTACAATGAGCAGTTCTTC. Translating it yields CASSDRGDYNEQFF.